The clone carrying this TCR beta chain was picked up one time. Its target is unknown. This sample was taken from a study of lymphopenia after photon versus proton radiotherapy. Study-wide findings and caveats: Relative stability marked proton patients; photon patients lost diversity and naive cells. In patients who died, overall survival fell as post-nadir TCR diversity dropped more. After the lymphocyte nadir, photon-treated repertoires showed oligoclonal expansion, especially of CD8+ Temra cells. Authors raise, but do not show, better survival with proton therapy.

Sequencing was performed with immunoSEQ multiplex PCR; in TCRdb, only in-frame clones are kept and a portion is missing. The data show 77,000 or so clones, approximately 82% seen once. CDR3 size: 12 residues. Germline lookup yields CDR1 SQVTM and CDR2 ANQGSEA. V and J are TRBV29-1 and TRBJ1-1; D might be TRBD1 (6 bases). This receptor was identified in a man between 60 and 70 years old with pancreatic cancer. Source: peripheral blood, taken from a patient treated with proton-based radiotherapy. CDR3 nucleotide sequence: TGCACTACGAAAGGGGGGGAAACTGAAGCTTTCTTT. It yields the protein CTTKGGETEAFF.